A single sample gave rise to the 12 T cell receptor beta chains below, sequenced in a study of blood T cells in healthy people across ages. Alongside a J-beta primer mix, a sample-barcoded 5' primer served in a second PCR lasting 7 to 11 cycles. TCRdb called the 5' RACE reads again in MiXCR, with one record for every CDR3 protein. The top ten clones hold 22% of a sample with some 690,000 distinct CDR3 sequences, 20% to 25% of them seen once. Sequencing input: blood. Receptor source: a man between 65 and 80 years old in good health.

A note on this clonotype: A read error may account for a junction end that differs from germline. The chain combines TRBV5-1 with TRBJ2-2; a possible D gene is TRBD2 (5 bases). The CDR3 has 16 residues. Germline loops: CDR1 SGHRS, CDR2 YFSETQ. CDR3 protein: CASSLGLVVNTGELVF. Written as DNA, the CDR3 is TGCGCCAGCAGCTTGGGGCTTGTGGTAAACACCGGGGAGCTGGTTTTT. The full variable domain, in which reference TRBV5-1 and TRBJ2-2 provide the parts outside the CDR3, is KAGVTQTPRYLIKTRGQQVTLSCSPISGHRSVSWYQQTPGQGLQFLFEYFSETQRNKGNFPGRFSGRQFSNSRSEMNVSTLELGDSALYLCASSLGLVVNTGELVFGEGSRLTVL.

The J gene is TRBJ1-1, the V gene TRBV6-6; D not resolved. The CDR3 runs to 15 residues. The germline V gene encodes CDR1 MNHNY and CDR2 SVGAGI (reference sequence). Between the trimmed V and J ends, which lost 7 bases and 0 bases, there was a span of 15 bases. This chain's CDR3 is CASIPTRGMNTEAFF. For the CDR3, the DNA is TGTGCCAGCATTCCGACCCGGGGAATGAACACTGAAGCTTTCTTT.

This clonotype was seen only a few times. The chain combines TRBV3-1 with TRBJ2-4, with TRBD2 as a possible D gene (5 bases). Germline lookup yields CDR1 LGHDT and CDR2 YNNKEL (reference sequence). The V end was cut by 4 bases, the J end by 8 bases, with 15 bases between. The CDR3 extends over 14 amino acids. DNA for the CDR3: TGTGCCAGCAGCCTCCCCGCGGGCAGTGACATTCAGTACTTC. The encoded protein is CASSLPAGSDIQYF.

Worth noting for this clonotype: This may come from a read error, since a much larger clone is one base off. The rearrangement links TRBV2 to TRBJ1-1; D is perhaps TRBD1 (5 bases). V was cut by 9 bases and J by 0 bases, with 5 bases left in between. Germline-derived CDR1 and CDR2 are SNHLY and FYNNEI. The CDR3 covers 11 residues. DNA of the CDR3: TGTGCCAGAGGGGTGAACACTGAAGCTTTCTTT. Translation: CARGVNTEAFF.

The CDR3, as DNA: TGCGCCAGCAGCTTGGACCCTAGCTCCGGGGAGCTGTTTTTT. It translates to CASSLDPSSGELFF. The genes are TRBV5-1 and TRBJ2-2; perhaps TRBD2 as D (5 bases). The CDR3 is 14 residues long. The V and J ends lost 0 bases and 6 bases respectively, with 9 bases between them. From germline, CDR1 is SGHRS and CDR2 YFSETQ. The complete variable domain, with remaining parts taken from reference TRBV5-1 and TRBJ2-2, reads KAGVTQTPRYLIKTRGQQVTLSCSPISGHRSVSWYQQTPGQGLQFLFEYFSETQRNKGNFPGRFSGRQFSNSRSEMNVSTLELGDSALYLCASSLDPSSGELFFGEGSRLTVL.

V usage is TRBV6-5 and J usage is TRBJ2-1; tentatively, D is TRBD2 (5 bases). This CDR3 comprises 12 residues. V lost 7 bases and J 9 bases, leaving 13 bases between the germline ends. Germline CDR1 reads MNHEY; CDR2 reads SVGAGI. The CDR3 DNA reads TGTGCCAGCACCTCAACTAGTCGTGAGCAGTTCTTC. Translating it yields CASTSTSREQFF.

The J gene is TRBJ1-2, the V gene TRBV20-1; the match to TRBD1 covers 9 bases. V was pared by 5 bases and J by 4 bases, with 11 bases of the junction left unmatched. Germline-derived CDR1 and CDR2 are DFQATT and SNEGSKA (reference sequence). CDR3 length: 15 amino acids. CDR3 region: CSAPSNRGLPYGYTF. The CDR3 DNA sequence: TGCAGTGCTCCCTCAAACAGGGGGCTGCCCTATGGCTACACCTTC.

V usage is TRBV6-5 and J usage is TRBJ1-3, with TRBD1 identical over 8 bases. V lost 7 bases, J lost 2 bases, and 10 bases stayed unmatched. CDR1 is MNHEY and CDR2 is SVGAGI in the germline V gene. The CDR3 contains 16 residues. The CDR3 spells CASKLTGTGAGNTIYF. In nucleotides, the CDR3 is TGTGCCAGCAAACTTACCGGGACAGGTGCTGGAAACACCATATATTTT.

The chain recombines TRBV7-9 with TRBJ2-3; D ambiguous. This CDR3 has 16 amino acids. Per the germline V gene, CDR1 is SEHNR and CDR2 is FQNEAQ (reference sequence). V lost 4 bases to trimming and J lost 1 base, with 15 bases between them. The CDR3 bases are TGTGCCAGCAGCTCAGCTCGCGAAGTTCGCACAGATACGCAGTATTTT. Protein sequence: CASSSAREVRTDTQYF.

The table lists this clonotype with a few counts. The chain combines TRBV20-1 with TRBJ1-1, with 8 bases fitting TRBD1. The V segment lost 3 bases and the J segment 0 bases; nucleotides outside the gene matches: 3. CDR1 is DFQATT, CDR2 SNEGSKA, per germline (reference sequence). This CDR3 region has 14 residues. Here the CDR3 reads CSARDRAVNTEAFF. For the CDR3, the DNA is TGCAGTGCTAGGGACAGGGCCGTGAACACTGAAGCTTTCTTT.

Only a few counts were recorded for this clonotype. The rearrangement uses TRBV6-5 and TRBJ2-1; 7 nucleotides agree with TRBD2. The J call may be faulty, since TRBJ2-7 better matches the DNA end. Germline-derived CDR1 and CDR2 are MNHEY and SVGAGI. This CDR3 spans 15 amino acids. The CDR3 region is CASSVPREDLYEQYV. CDR3 coding DNA: TGTGCCAGCAGTGTCCCTCGGGAGGACTTATACGAGCAGTACGTC.

This clonotype has a handful of counts. This chain links TRBV4-3 with TRBJ2-2; 8 nucleotides match TRBD1. Germline CDR1 reads LGHNA; CDR2 reads YSLEER. CDR3 length: 15 amino acids. V dropped 2 bases and J dropped 6; count of bases not matched to a gene: 5. The CDR3 nucleotides read TGCGCCAGCAGCCAATACGACAGGGGTTCCGGGGAGCTGTTTTTT. Protein product: CASSQYDRGSGELFF.